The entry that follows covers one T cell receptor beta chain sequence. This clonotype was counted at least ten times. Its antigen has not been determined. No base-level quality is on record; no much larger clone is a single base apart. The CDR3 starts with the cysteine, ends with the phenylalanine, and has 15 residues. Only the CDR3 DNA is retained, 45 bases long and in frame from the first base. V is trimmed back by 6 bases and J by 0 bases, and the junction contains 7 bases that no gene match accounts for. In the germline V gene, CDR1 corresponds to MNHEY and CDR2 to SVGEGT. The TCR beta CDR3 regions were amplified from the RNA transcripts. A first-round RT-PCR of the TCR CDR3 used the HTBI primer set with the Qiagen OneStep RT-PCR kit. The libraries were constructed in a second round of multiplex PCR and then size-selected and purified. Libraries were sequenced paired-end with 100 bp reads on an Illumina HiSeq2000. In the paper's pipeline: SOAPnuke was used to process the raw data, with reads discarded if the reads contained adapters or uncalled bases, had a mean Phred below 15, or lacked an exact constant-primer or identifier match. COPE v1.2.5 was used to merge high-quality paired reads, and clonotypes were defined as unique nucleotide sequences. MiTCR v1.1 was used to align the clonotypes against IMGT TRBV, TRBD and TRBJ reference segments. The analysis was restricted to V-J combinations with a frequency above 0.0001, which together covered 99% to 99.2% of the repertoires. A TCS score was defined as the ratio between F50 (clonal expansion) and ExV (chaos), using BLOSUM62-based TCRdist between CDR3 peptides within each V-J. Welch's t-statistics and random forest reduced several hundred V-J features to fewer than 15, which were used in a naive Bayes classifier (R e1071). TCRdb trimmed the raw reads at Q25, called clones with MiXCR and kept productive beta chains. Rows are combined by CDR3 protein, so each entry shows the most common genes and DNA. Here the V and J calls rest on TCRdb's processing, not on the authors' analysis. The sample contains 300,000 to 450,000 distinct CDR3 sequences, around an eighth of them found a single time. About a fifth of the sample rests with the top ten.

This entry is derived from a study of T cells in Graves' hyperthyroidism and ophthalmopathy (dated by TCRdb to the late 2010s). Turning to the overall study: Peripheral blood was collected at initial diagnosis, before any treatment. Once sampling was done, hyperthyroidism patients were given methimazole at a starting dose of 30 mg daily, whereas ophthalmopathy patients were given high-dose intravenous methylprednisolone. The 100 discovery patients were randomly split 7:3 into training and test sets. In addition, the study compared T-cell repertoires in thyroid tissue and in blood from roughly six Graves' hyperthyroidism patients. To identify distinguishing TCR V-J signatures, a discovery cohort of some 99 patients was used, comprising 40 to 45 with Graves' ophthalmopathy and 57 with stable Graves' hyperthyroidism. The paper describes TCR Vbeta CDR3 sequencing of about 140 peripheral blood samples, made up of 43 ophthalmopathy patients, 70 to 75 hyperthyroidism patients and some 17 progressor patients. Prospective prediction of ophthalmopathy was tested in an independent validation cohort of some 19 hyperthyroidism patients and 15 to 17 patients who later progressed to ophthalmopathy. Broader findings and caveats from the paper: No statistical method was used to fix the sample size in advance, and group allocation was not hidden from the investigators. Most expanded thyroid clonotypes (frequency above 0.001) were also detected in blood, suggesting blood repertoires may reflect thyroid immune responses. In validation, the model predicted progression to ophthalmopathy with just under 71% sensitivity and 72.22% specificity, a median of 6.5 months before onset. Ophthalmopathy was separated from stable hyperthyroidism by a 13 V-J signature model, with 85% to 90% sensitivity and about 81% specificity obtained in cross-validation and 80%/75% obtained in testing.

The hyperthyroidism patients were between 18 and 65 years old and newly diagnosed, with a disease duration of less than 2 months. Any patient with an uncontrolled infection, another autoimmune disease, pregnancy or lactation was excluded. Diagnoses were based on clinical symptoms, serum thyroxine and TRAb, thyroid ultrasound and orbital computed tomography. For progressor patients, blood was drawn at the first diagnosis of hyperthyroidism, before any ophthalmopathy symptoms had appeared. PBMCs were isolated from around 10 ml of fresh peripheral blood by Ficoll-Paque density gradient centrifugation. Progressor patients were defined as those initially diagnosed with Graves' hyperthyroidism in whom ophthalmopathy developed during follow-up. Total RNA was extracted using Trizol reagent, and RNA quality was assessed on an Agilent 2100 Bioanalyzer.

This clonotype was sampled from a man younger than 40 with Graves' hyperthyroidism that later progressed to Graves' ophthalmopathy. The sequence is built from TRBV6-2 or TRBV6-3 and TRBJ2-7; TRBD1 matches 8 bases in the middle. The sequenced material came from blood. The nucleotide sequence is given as TGTGCCAGCAGAGAGACAGGGGTTAGCTCCTACGAGCAGTACTTC. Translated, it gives CASRETGVSSYEQYF.